Presented here are 27 T cell receptor beta chains from one specimen sequenced in a study of cytomegalovirus exposure and HLA in healthy donors. Researchers ran the PCR with 60 Vbeta and 13 Jbeta primers. Clones were read by immunoSEQ multiplex PCR, and TCRdb kept only the in-frame ones, dropping some. Of around 150,000 clones listed, roughly 76% are singletons. The sequencing sample was made of PBMCs. The source is a woman between 45 and 60 years old in good health and CMV-seronegative.

The rearrangement uses TRBV5-1 and TRBJ2-3; TRBD1 matches 9 bases. Germline V CDR1 and CDR2: SGHRS, YFSETQ. V shed 5 bases and J 6 bases; nucleotides not matched to a gene: 10. The CDR3 is 15 residues long. CDR3 DNA sequence: TGCGCCAGCAGGCCGCCCGGGACAGGGACTGATACGCAGTATTTT. Its translation: CASRPPGTGTDTQYF.

The rearrangement links TRBV11-2 to TRBJ2-1; 12 bases align to TRBD2. The CDR3 is 17 amino acids. The germline CDR1 and CDR2 sequences are SGHAT and FQNNGV. Trimming removed 5 bases from V and 7 bases from J; junction bases left unmatched: 12. The CDR3 region is CASSQRNRLAGENEQFF. DNA for the CDR3: TGTGCCAGCAGCCAACGAAACCGACTAGCGGGAGAGAATGAGCAGTTCTTC.

This chain connects TRBV13 to TRBJ2-2, with 11 bases identical to TRBD2. Per germline, CDR1 PRHDT and CDR2 FYEKMQ (reference sequence). There are 15 residues in the CDR3. V lost 3 bases and J lost 6; bases outside the gene matches: 3. The CDR3 protein is CASSFSGGAAGELFF. CDR3 DNA: TGTGCCAGCAGCTTTAGCGGGGGGGCCGCCGGGGAGCTGTTTTTT.

This clone showed up just a few times. The chain links TRBV4-3 to TRBJ2-3; 7 nucleotides agree with TRBD1. The CDR3 consists of 13 residues. CDR1 and CDR2 (germline): LGHNA, YSLEER. The V gene end was trimmed by 2 bases and the J gene end by 5 bases; junction bases not matched to a gene: 1. This CDR3 reads CASSQNRGDTQYF. CDR3 nucleotide sequence: TGCGCCAGCAGCCAAAACAGGGGAGATACGCAGTATTTT.

This chain connects TRBV12-5 to TRBJ1-1, with D perhaps matching TRBD1 (5 bases). The germline gives CDR1 LGHNT, CDR2 FRNRAP. This CDR3 contains 13 residues. V shed 1 base and J shed 10 bases, with 13 bases lying between them. CDR3 DNA sequence: TGTGCTAGTGGTTTGGAGGATGGGGCAAGAGCTTTCTTT. It yields the protein CASGLEDGARAFF.

The V call is TRBV19, the J call TRBJ1-5; TRBD1 aligns across 8 bases. V trimming: 4 bases; J trimming: 3 bases; junction bases outside the gene matches: 5. Germline V gene lookup returns CDR1 LNHDA and CDR2 SQIVND (reference sequence). The CDR3 runs to 15 residues. The CDR3 nucleotides are TGTGCCAGTAGTACAACAGGGGGGCACAATCAGCCCCAGCATTTT. Translating it yields CASSTTGGHNQPQHF.

The chain couples TRBV27 to TRBJ1-1; D remains ambiguous. Germline V gene data show CDR1 as MNHEY and CDR2 as SMNVEV (reference sequence). This CDR3 is built from 13 residues. V dropped 10 bases and J dropped 10 bases, with 22 bases sitting between them. CDR3 sequence: CATGSGGLTGAFF. CDR3 DNA: TGTGCCACCGGGAGTGGAGGGCTCACGGGAGCTTTCTTT.

This chain joins TRBV10-3 and TRBJ2-1; TRBD1 is a possible D gene (6 bases). This CDR3 spans 17 amino acids. Germline CDR1 is ENHRY and CDR2 is SYGVKD. V was pared by 3 bases and J by 0 bases, with 15 bases between. CDR3 nucleotide sequence: TGTGCCATCAGTGACCGGCAACAGGGATTCTCCTACAATGAGCAGTTCTTC. Its protein product is CAISDRQQGFSYNEQFF.

The gene calls are TRBV4-1 and TRBJ2-5, with 7 positions matching TRBD1. V shed 1 base and J 11 bases; nucleotides not matched to a gene: 10. CDR1 is MGHRA and CDR2 is YSYEKL in the germline V gene. CDR3 length equals 14 residues. In DNA, the CDR3 is TGCGCCAGCAGCCAAGGGACGGGACAGAGGGAGCAGTACTTC. Its protein product is CASSQGTGQREQYF.

The chain recombines TRBV30 with TRBJ2-5; 8 nucleotides agree with TRBD2. V was clipped by 4 bases and J by 7 bases; unmatched bases: 2. CDR1 is GTSNPN and CDR2 is SVGIG in the germline V gene (reference sequence). The CDR3 is 11 residues long. CDR3 nucleotide sequence: TGTGCCTGGACCCGGGGGGGGACCCAGTACTTC. Its protein is CAWTRGGTQYF.

The chain links TRBV7-2 to TRBJ2-7, with 8 bases lining up with TRBD2. The CDR3 covers 15 residues. CDR1 is SGHTA, CDR2 FQGNSA, per germline. V lost 5 bases and J lost 2; bases outside the gene matches: 8. The CDR3 loop reads CASSPAAGGPYEQYF. Written as DNA, the CDR3 is TGTGCCAGCAGCCCCGCTGCGGGAGGCCCCTACGAGCAGTACTTC.

The gene calls are TRBV2 and TRBJ1-3, with D perhaps matching TRBD1 (6 bases). Looked up from germline, CDR1 is SNHLY and CDR2 is FYNNEI. This CDR3 is 16 amino acids long. Deletions cut 7 bases from V and 0 bases from J, with 16 bases between. DNA for the CDR3: TGTGCCAGCATTAATGTAACAGGGTTCTCTGGAAACACCATATATTTT. This gives the protein CASINVTGFSGNTIYF.

As for this clone: This sample also contains other DNA sequences that code for the same CDR3. The chain links TRBV5-1 to TRBJ2-7, with a tentative D call TRBD1 (6 bases). This CDR3 spans 15 amino acids. Germline V CDR1 and CDR2: SGHRS, YFSETQ. Trimming took 8 bases from V and 1 from J, leaving 19 bases between them. The CDR3 sequence: CASRANRDTSYEQYF. DNA of the CDR3: TGCGCCAGTAGGGCGAACCGGGACACGTCCTACGAGCAGTACTTC. Together with reference TRBV5-1 and TRBJ2-7, the CDR3 gives the full variable domain: KAGVTQTPRYLIKTRGQQVTLSCSPISGHRSVSWYQQTPGQGLQFLFEYFSETQRNKGNFPGRFSGRQFSNSRSEMNVSTLELGDSALYLCASRANRDTSYEQYFGPGTRLTVT.

The chain links TRBV6-5 to TRBJ1-5; 8 positions agree with TRBD1. In germline, CDR1 is MNHEY, CDR2 SVGAGI. The CDR3 is 15 residues long. J lost 5 bases, V lost 4 bases, and 7 bases had no gene match. CDR3: CASSSDRVGYQPQHF. For the CDR3, the DNA is TGTGCCAGCAGTTCGGACAGGGTCGGGTATCAGCCCCAGCATTTT.

This chain uses TRBV28 with TRBJ2-7, with 13 bases lining up with TRBD2. CDR1 is MDHEN and CDR2 is SYDVKM in the germline V gene. Losses at the gene ends were 10 bases for V and 3 bases for J; bases not matched to a gene: 9. The CDR3 length is 15 residues. The CDR3 sequence is CATRTSGRTLYEQYF. In DNA, the CDR3 is TGTGCCACCAGGACTAGCGGGAGAACGCTCTACGAGCAGTACTTC.

The chain is built from TRBV4-3 and TRBJ1-4; 7 bases map to TRBD1. The CDR3 runs to 15 residues. With V trimmed by 1 base and J by 2 bases, 1 base remained unmatched. CDR1 is LGHNA, CDR2 YSLEER, per germline. CDR3 sequence reads: CASSQAQGTNEKLFF. CDR3 coding DNA: TGCGCCAGCAGCCAAGCACAGGGGACTAATGAAAAACTGTTTTTT.

The rearrangement links TRBV11-2 to TRBJ1-3; D is possibly TRBD1 (6 bases). The germline V gene encodes CDR1 SGHAT and CDR2 FQNNGV. The V and J ends lost 5 bases and 2 bases respectively, with 13 bases between them. The CDR3 loop spans 15 amino acids. The CDR3 DNA is TGTGCCAGCAGCCCCGGGGCAGGGGCTGGAAACACCATATATTTT. It codes for CASSPGAGAGNTIYF.

The rearrangement links TRBV7-2 to TRBJ1-2; 9 nucleotides line up with TRBD1. Trimming at V came to 6 bases and at J to 7 bases, leaving 6 bases not matched to a gene. The CDR3 is made up of 13 amino acids. Germline V gene data show CDR1 as SGHTA and CDR2 as FQGNSA. CDR3 coding DNA: TGTGCCAGCAGTTCGGGACAGGGTGGTGGCTACACCTTC. Translating gives CASSSGQGGGYTF.

This clone was recorded a few times. The chain recombines TRBV5-5 with TRBJ2-5; TRBD1 agrees at 12 bases. With 7 bases clipped from V and 3 bases from J, the junction kept 7 bases outside the gene matches. The CDR3 is 15 residues long. The germline V gene encodes CDR1 SGHKS and CDR2 YYEKEE (reference sequence). This CDR3 is CASGRDRGLEETQYF. CDR3 bases: TGTGCCAGCGGCCGGGACAGGGGGCTCGAAGAGACCCAGTACTTC.

The chain recombines TRBV10-3 with TRBJ1-4; TRBD1 matches 8 bases. The CDR3 is 14 residues long. The junction had 11 bases not matched to a gene; V was cut back by 9 bases and J by 8 bases. Germline V gene sequence: CDR1 ENHRY, CDR2 SYGVKD. CDR3 nucleotide sequence: TGTGCCATAAAACCGGGACAGGCCGAGGAAAAACTGTTTTTT. Its translation: CAIKPGQAEEKLFF.

This clone was seen once. The junction differs from germline at one of its ends, possibly a read error. The chain uses TRBV7-6 and TRBJ1-2; D not certain. From germline, CDR1 is SGHVS and CDR2 FNYEAQ. The CDR3 is made up of 13 amino acids. The CDR3 reads CASGLAETEGYTF. CDR3 coding DNA: TGTGCCAGCGGCTTAGCGGAGACGGAGGGCTACACCTTC.

This chain connects TRBV4-1 to TRBJ1-3; 7 nucleotides line up with TRBD1. The J segment lost 0 bases and the V segment lost 0 bases, leaving 5 bases of the junction unmatched. CDR1 MGHRA and CDR2 YSYEKL come from the germline V gene. The CDR3 has 17 residues. The CDR3 here is CASSQEGTASSGNTIYF. The CDR3 nucleotides are TGCGCCAGCAGCCAAGAGGGGACAGCGAGCTCTGGAAACACCATATATTTT.

The chain couples TRBV6-5 to TRBJ1-2; D gene unclear. Germline V gives CDR1 MNHEY, CDR2 SVGAGI. The CDR3 runs to 14 residues. Trimming shortened V by 5 bases and J by 8 bases, and 18 bases separated the two germline ends. Here the CDR3 reads CASSPETPRRGYTF. In DNA form, the CDR3 reads TGTGCCAGCAGTCCCGAAACTCCCCGGCGGGGCTACACCTTC.

This clone has a handful of counts. The V and J genes are TRBV6-6 and TRBJ1-1; D call uncertain. This CDR3 region has 13 residues. The V end lost 7 bases, the J end lost 0 bases, and 9 bases lay between the germline ends. Germline V gene lookup returns CDR1 MNHNY and CDR2 SVGAGI (reference sequence). In DNA, the CDR3 is TGTGCCAGCACGACGGAGATGAACACTGAAGCTTTCTTT. Its translation is CASTTEMNTEAFF.

The chain recombines TRBV9 with TRBJ2-7; maybe TRBD2 (6 bases). The ends were cut back, 0 bases at V and 3 bases at J, with 10 bases in the middle. CDR1 SGDLS and CDR2 YYNGEE come from the germline V gene. The CDR3 sequence is 14 residues long. The CDR3 sequence: CASSVELASYEQYF. For the CDR3, the DNA is TGTGCCAGCAGCGTAGAACTAGCCAGCTACGAGCAGTACTTC.

V and J are TRBV7-9 and TRBJ2-7; 9 bases align to TRBD1. The J segment lost 3 bases and the V segment lost 6 bases, leaving 15 bases of the junction unmatched. This CDR3 region has 17 residues. CDR1 is SEHNR and CDR2 is FQNEAQ in the germline V gene (reference sequence). The CDR3 reads CASRLRPGTGCRYEQYF. CDR3 nucleotide sequence: TGTGCCAGCAGGCTCCGACCCGGGACAGGGTGTCGCTACGAGCAGTACTTC. Variable domain in full (rest from reference TRBV7-9 and TRBJ2-7): DTGVSQNPRHKITKRGQNVTFRCDPISEHNRLYWYRQTLGQGPEFLTYFQNEAQLEKSRLLSDRFSAERPKGSFSTLEIQRTEQGDSAMYLCASRLRPGTGCRYEQYFGPGTRLTVT.

This clone was seen a few times. The V call is TRBV29-1, the J call TRBJ2-3, with a tentative D call TRBD1 (6 bases). The germline gives CDR1 SQVTM, CDR2 ANQGSEA. The CDR3 runs to 13 residues. V lost 6 bases and J lost 2, with 12 bases in between. This CDR3 reads CSVPGTNTDTQYF. The CDR3 DNA sequence: TGCAGCGTCCCGGGGACAAACACAGATACGCAGTATTTT.